This entry lists 22 T cell receptor beta chains sequenced from one sample in a study of identifying expanded T cells in peripheral blood (dated by TCRdb to 2018 to 2020). Library preparation used the immunoSEQ multiplex PCR assay. The clones in this table, taken by TCRdb from immuneACCESS, are in-frame only. Not every clone is retained; where verified, under half of the shortfall comes from an unresolved V gene, and the cause of the rest is unknown. Recorded for this sample are under 95,000 clones; 70% to 90% of them occurred a single time. The ten largest clones take up around 2.8% of the sample. The sequencing sample was made of blood. These receptors came from a person aged 18-69 years in good health.

The DNA of the CDR3 is TGTGCCAGCAGCCTTACTAGCGGGCGACCAGATACGCAGTATTTT. It specifies CASSLTSGRPDTQYF. The chain links TRBV7-2 to TRBJ2-3; 9 bases match TRBD2. Looked up from germline, CDR1 is SGHTA and CDR2 is FQGNSA. CDR3 length equals 15 residues. The J segment lost 4 bases and the V segment lost 5 bases, leaving 7 bases of the junction unmatched.

The chain couples TRBV5-1 to TRBJ2-7; 9 bases fit TRBD1. Trimming at V came to 4 bases and at J to 2 bases, leaving 7 bases not matched to a gene. CDR3 length equals 15 residues. The germline V gene has CDR1 SGHRS and CDR2 YFSETQ. The DNA for the CDR3 is TGCGCCAGCAGCCCGGAGGGGACAGGGCCCTACGAGCAGTACTTC. Residues: CASSPEGTGPYEQYF.

The V call is TRBV15, the J call TRBJ1-1, with D tentatively TRBD1 (5 bases). The length of the CDR3 is 13 residues. Looked up from germline, CDR1 is LNHNV and CDR2 is YYDKDF (reference sequence). V was trimmed by 3 bases and J by 6 bases, leaving 11 bases between them. The chain's CDR3 is CATSSLRGAEAFF. The CDR3 DNA is TGTGCCACCAGCAGTTTGCGAGGGGCTGAAGCTTTCTTT.

The chain links TRBV9 to TRBJ2-1, with 9 positions matching TRBD2. After removal of 4 bases from V and 7 bases from J, the junction contained 9 bases not matched to a gene. This CDR3 region has 15 residues. Germline assignment: CDR1 SGDLS and CDR2 YYNGEE. CDR3 nucleotide sequence: TGTGCCAGCAGCCCCCGACTAGCGGAGGGGAATGAGCAGTTCTTC. Its translation is CASSPRLAEGNEQFF.

J is TRBJ2-4 and V is TRBV10-2; 7 bases map to TRBD1. Germline CDR1 WSHSY, CDR2 SAAADI. The V and J ends lost 8 bases and 3 bases, in that order; junction bases with no gene match: 7. The CDR3 has 14 amino acids. The CDR3 is CASRPQGSKNIQYF. In DNA form, the CDR3 reads TGCGCCAGCCGGCCACAGGGGAGCAAAAACATTCAGTACTTC.

This chain joins TRBV29-1 and TRBJ2-1; 7 bases align to TRBD2. This CDR3 has 12 amino acids. The J segment lost 8 bases and the V segment lost 3 bases, leaving 4 bases of the junction unmatched. Germline assignment: CDR1 SQVTM and CDR2 ANQGSEA. The CDR3 here is CSVDQRGDEQFF. CDR3 nucleotides: TGCAGCGTTGACCAGCGGGGTGATGAGCAGTTCTTC.

This sequence joins TRBV19 and TRBJ2-7, with a tentative D call TRBD2 (5 bases). Germline values: CDR1 LNHDA, CDR2 SQIVND (reference sequence). CDR3 length: 13 amino acids. Trimming cost V 4 bases and J 4 bases, with 11 bases left between them. As DNA, the CDR3 is TGTGCCAGTAGTACCCGACCGGGATACGAGCAGTACTTC. Translation gives CASSTRPGYEQYF.

The chain combines TRBV4-3 with TRBJ1-2; D gene uncertain. The CDR3 spans 14 residues. Germline V lookup: CDR1 LGHNA, CDR2 YSLEER. V gave up 4 bases and J gave up 0 bases, with 9 bases separating them. CDR3 nucleotide sequence: TGCGCCAGCAGCCGAACCGGGCCTAACTATGGCTACACCTTC. Its protein product is CASSRTGPNYGYTF.

The J gene is TRBJ1-1, the V gene TRBV6-6, with 11 bases lining up with TRBD1. Looked up from germline, CDR1 is MNHNY and CDR2 is SVGAGI (reference sequence). The ends lost 3 bases at V and 11 bases at J; junction bases unmatched: 8. CDR3 length equals 14 residues. In DNA, the CDR3 is TGTGCCAGCAGTTATCCCCCGGGACAGGGGGACGCTTTCTTT. Residues: CASSYPPGQGDAFF.

The chain uses TRBV28 and TRBJ1-2; TRBD1 matches 7 bases. Germline loops: CDR1 MDHEN, CDR2 SYDVKM. J gave up 5 bases and V 4 bases, and 7 bases lay outside the gene matches. There are 14 residues in the CDR3. The CDR3 DNA reads TGTGCCAGCAGTTACCTGACAGGGAGTTATGGCTACACCTTC. The encoded protein is CASSYLTGSYGYTF.

V gene TRBV6-1 combines with J gene TRBJ2-1; D unclear. The CDR3 is 14 amino acids. CDR1 is MNHNS, CDR2 SASEGT, per germline. Trimming took off 3 bases at V and 0 bases at J, with 6 bases between the two ends. CDR3 in amino acids: CASSDSSSYNEQFF. For the CDR3, the DNA is TGTGCCAGCAGTGATTCGAGCTCCTACAATGAGCAGTTCTTC.

The DNA for the CDR3 is TGTGCCAGCAGTGAACTACGACAGGGTCCGCAGTATTTT. Encoded protein: CASSELRQGPQYF. The chain is built from TRBV2 and TRBJ2-3, with 7 bases fitting TRBD1. The CDR3 contains 13 residues. Germline V CDR1 and CDR2: SNHLY, FYNNEI. The ends lost 2 bases at V and 10 bases at J; junction bases unmatched: 6.

The rearrangement uses TRBV28 and TRBJ2-1; 14 nucleotides line up with TRBD2. V lost 5 bases, J lost 3 bases, and 18 bases stayed unmatched. CDR3 size: 21 residues. Per germline, CDR1 MDHEN and CDR2 SYDVKM. The CDR3, as DNA: TGTGCCAGCAGTCCGATTGTGGGGACTAGCGGGAGACCTTTATTCTACAATGAGCAGTTCTTC. Amino acids: CASSPIVGTSGRPLFYNEQFF. The whole variable domain, remainder taken from reference TRBV28 and TRBJ2-1, is DVKVTQSSRYLVKRTGEKVFLECVQDMDHENMFWYRQDPGLGLRLIYFSYDVKMKEKGDIPEGYSVSREKKERFSLILESASTNQTSMYLCASSPIVGTSGRPLFYNEQFFGPGTRLTVL.

The chain carries TRBV5-8 and TRBJ1-4; perhaps TRBD1 as D (5 bases). The V end lost 5 bases, the J end lost 0 bases, and 11 bases lay between the germline ends. The CDR3 covers 15 residues. Looked up from germline, CDR1 is SGHTS and CDR2 is YDEGEE. The CDR3 here is CASRPGTTTNEKLFF. The CDR3 DNA sequence: TGTGCCAGCAGGCCAGGGACTACAACTAATGAAAAACTGTTTTTT.

The V gene is TRBV5-5, the J gene TRBJ1-2; 8 bases map to TRBD1. CDR3 length: 15 residues. V shed 4 bases and J 6 bases; nucleotides not matched to a gene: 11. The germline V gene encodes CDR1 SGHKS and CDR2 YYEKEE (reference sequence). CDR3 DNA sequence: TGTGCCAGCAGCCATGGGCCATCAGGGGGCGATGGCTACACCTTC. Amino acid sequence: CASSHGPSGGDGYTF.

This clone was seen only once. The chain has TRBV2 and TRBJ1-4; 9 bases match TRBD1. This CDR3 contains 13 residues. The germline CDR1 and CDR2 sequences are SNHLY and FYNNEI. The ends lost 8 bases at V and 7 bases at J; junction bases unmatched: 5. The CDR3 here is CASGQGSVEKLFF. The CDR3 nucleotides are TGTGCCAGCGGACAGGGGTCGGTTGAAAAACTGTTTTTT.

To note about this clone: Other DNA sequences of this sample code for an identical CDR3. This chain links TRBV20-1 with TRBJ2-7; D is undetermined. Between the trimmed V and J ends, which lost 2 bases and 3 bases, there was a span of 5 bases. The CDR3 loop spans 11 amino acids. Per the germline V gene, CDR1 is DFQATT and CDR2 is SNEGSKA (reference sequence). The CDR3 spells CSARLVYEQYF. The CDR3 DNA reads TGCAGTGCTAGACTAGTCTACGAGCAGTACTTC.

The gene calls are TRBV5-4 and TRBJ1-1; no definite D call. Trimming cost V 2 bases and J 0 bases, with 8 bases left between them. Germline assignment: CDR1 SGHNT and CDR2 YYREEE (reference sequence). This CDR3 spans 14 amino acids. The CDR3 coding sequence is TGTGCCAGCAGCTTCAGTCTTATGAACACTGAAGCTTTCTTT. Its translation: CASSFSLMNTEAFF. The whole variable domain, filled in from reference TRBV5-4 and TRBJ1-1, reads ETGVTQSPTHLIKTRGQQVTLRCSSQSGHNTVSWYQQALGQGPQFIFQYYREEENGRGNFPPRFSGLQFPNYSSELNVNALELDDSALYLCASSFSLMNTEAFFGQGTRLTVV.

The CDR3 loop is CASSPTFGQGMKRYF. In nucleotides, the CDR3 is TGTGCCAGCAGCCCCACCTTCGGACAGGGGATGAAGCGGTACTTC. The genes are TRBV5-6 and TRBJ2-7; 9 bases map to TRBD1. Per the germline V gene, CDR1 is SGHDT and CDR2 is YYEEEE. The trim removed 4 bases at V and 12 bases at J, leaving 17 bases unmatched. CDR3 size: 15 residues.

This chain uses TRBV30 with TRBJ1-3; D call uncertain. Germline V gene sequence: CDR1 GTSNPN, CDR2 SVGIG (reference sequence). The CDR3 sequence is 14 residues long. Trimming shortened V by 0 bases and J by 1 base, and 7 bases separated the two germline ends. The CDR3 here is CAWSVRKSGNTIYF. The CDR3 bases are TGTGCCTGGAGTGTACGGAAGTCTGGAAACACCATATATTTT.

The chain combines TRBV30 with TRBJ2-2; D unresolved. V lost 4 bases and J 0 bases, leaving 12 bases between the germline ends. Germline assignment: CDR1 GTSNPN and CDR2 SVGIG (reference sequence). This CDR3 has 15 amino acids. The CDR3 here is CAWTPRVSNTGELFF. The CDR3 DNA reads TGTGCCTGGACCCCAAGAGTCTCGAACACCGGGGAGCTGTTTTTT. Using reference TRBV30 and TRBJ2-2 for the parts outside the CDR3, the full variable domain is SQTIHQWPATLVQPVGSPLSLECTVEGTSNPNLYWYRQAAGRGLQLLFYSVGIGQISSEVPQNLSASRPQDRQFILSSKKLLLSDSGFYLCAWTPRVSNTGELFFGEGSRLTVL.

This chain connects TRBV18 to TRBJ2-7, with 9 bases matching TRBD1. CDR1 and CDR2 (germline): KGHSH, LQKENI. Unmatched junction bases numbered 5, after V lost 4 bases and J lost 4 bases. This CDR3 is 14 amino acids long. CDR3 DNA sequence: TGTGCCAGCTCACTACGGGACAGGGTTTACGAGCAGTACTTC. The encoded protein is CASSLRDRVYEQYF.